This T cell receptor beta chain is from a study of blood T cell repertoires in COVID-19 (dated by TCRdb to the early 2020s). Some background on the complete study: Samples from collaborators originated in the United States, Italy and Spain and spanned both the acute and convalescent phases of COVID-19. The material from the prospective study consisted of cDNA or gDNA derived from T cells, B-cell-depleted T cells, or PBMCs. Subjects who had been exposed to COVID-19, were actively infected with it, or had recovered from it provided the deeply sampled blood TCRbeta repertoires that made up the dataset. The repertoires were made available in a free public database intended to serve as a resource for research on the immune response to SARS-CoV-2. Samples were obtained from the ongoing ImmuneRACE study (first 160 participants) and from 950 to 1,500 subjects provided by 6 global collaborators. Nearly every sample came with metadata listing a de-identified subject ID, COVID-19 status, age in years and sex. HLA class I and class II types, where available, came from metadata supplied by the sample provider rather than from assay-based typing.

The immunoSEQ Assay, a bias-controlled multiplex PCR, was used to amplify TCRbeta CDR3 regions from genomic DNA. The study's own analysis went as follows. The number of nucleated cells in each sample was estimated from the amplification of reference gene primers within the assay. To quantify the absolute abundance of each unique TCRbeta CDR3 rearrangement, sequence reads were collapsed and filtered. For each sample, productive Simpson clonality was calculated as the square root of Simpson's diversity index over productive rearrangements. TCRdb holds this immuneACCESS table with in-frame rearrangements only. Some clones are missing; in checked studies, unresolved V genes explain under half, and the rest has no known cause. V, J and clone size derive from that table, while D and trimming were established from the DNA sequence. A total of 250,000 to 300,000 clones appear in this sample, approximately 88% of them only once. The ten largest clones take up around 1.7% of the sample.

Details on this clone: The antigen this receptor binds is unknown. Base quality data are lacking; no much larger clone is found one base away.

The paper as a whole reports these results and caveats: Clinical and demographic metadata were provided uncurated, with the amount varying by source and participant.

Enrolling through a virtual design, the prospective study's participants ranged in age from about 18 to 89 years and lived across 20 to 30 United States geographic areas. To assign participants to cohorts, the prospective study relied on clinical history that participants themselves reported in a screening survey and a study questionnaire. Recovered participants in ImmuneRACE Cohort 3 were defined as having two consecutive negative NP/OP PCR tests, clearance from a healthcare professional, or resolution of symptoms. Mobile phlebotomists in the prospective study collected whole blood, serum and a nasopharyngeal or oropharyngeal swab from every participant. Over a roughly two-month period, participants in the prospective study had the option of providing additional blood draws and questionnaires. Before DNA extraction, blood samples from the prospective study were shipped at room temperature or frozen.

CDR1 and CDR2 are read off the germline V gene as SGHTA and FQGNSA. The CDR3 has 16 amino acids, counting the end cysteine and phenylalanine. Left in the record is the CDR3 DNA by itself, 48 bases read in frame from the first base. V and J are trimmed by 5 bases and 7 bases, and the gene matches miss 14 bases of the junction. The receptor's source is a woman aged 40-49 years who had recovered from COVID-19. This chain is built from TRBV7-2 and TRBJ2-7, with 10 bases aligning to TRBD2. Sequencing was carried out using PBMCs or T cells enriched from blood (not recorded which). CDR3 protein: CASSPGRLAGVGEQYF. In nucleotide form, the sequence is TGTGCCAGCAGCCCCGGTAGGCTAGCGGGAGTGGGGGAGCAGTACTTC. The entire variable domain, with the stretches around the CDR3 drawn from the reference TRBV7-2 and TRBJ2-7 proteins, is GAGVSQSPSNKVTEKGKDVELRCDPISGHTALYWYRQSLGQGLEFLIYFQGNSAPDKSGLPSDRFSAERTGGSVSTLTIQRTQQEDSAVYLCASSPGRLAGVGEQYFGPGTRLTVT.